This T cell receptor (beta chain) was obtained from a study of OX40 agonist ivuxolimab in advanced cancers. Study-level information: Mean age about 60 years, range roughly 23 to 79; roughly 82% male. Study-wide points: Several nonresponders also turned out to have low normalized T-cell clonal expansion.

Blood samples were obtained at baseline, cycle 4 day 1, and cycle 7 day 1. Remarks on this clone: Its specificity is unknown.

The protocol was immunoSEQ multiplex PCR, while the TCRdb copy is restricted to in-frame clones and leaves out a portion. The table records fewer than 15,000 clones, around 86% of them present only once. Trimming pared 0 bases from V and 3 bases from J, leaving 9 bases between. CDR3 length: 14 residues. Germline CDR1 KGHSH, CDR2 LQKENI. Sequencing was performed on CD4+ or CD8+ T cells sorted from blood, taken in a trial of the OX40 agonist ivuxolimab. The J gene is TRBJ2-7, the V gene TRBV18; D perhaps matches TRBD1 (5 bases). The source of this sequence is an adult with an advanced solid tumor such as melanoma, head and neck, liver or kidney cancer. CDR3 in DNA: TGTGCCAGCTCACCACCGGTCAGGGACTACGAGCAGTACTTC. It yields the protein CASSPPVRDYEQYF. Full variable domain (outside the CDR3, taken from reference TRBV18 and TRBJ2-7): NAGVMQNPRHLVRRRGQEARLRCSPMKGHSHVYWYRQLPEEGLKFMVYLQKENIIDESGMPKERFSAEFPKEGPSILRIQQVVRGDSAAYFCASSPPVRDYEQYFGPGTRLTVT.